This T cell receptor beta chain originates from a study of vaccination effects on CD4 cells after COVID-19 (dated by TCRdb to the early 2020s). In terms of the full investigation: Each participant got two doses of an mRNA SARS-CoV-2 vaccine, either BNT162b2 or mRNA-1273. The Oncomine TCR Beta short-read assay on an Illumina iSeq 100 was used to sequence cultures from other donors in the study. Altogether, approximately 10 COVID-19 convalescent patients and several SARS-CoV-2-naive healthy vaccine recipients made up the full study. The study compared SARS-CoV-2 spike-specific CD4+ TCR repertoires before and after mRNA vaccination in COVID-19 convalescent patients and infection-naive vaccine recipients. Study-level results and caveats: Among healthy vaccine recipients, nearly all vaccine-induced clones were SARS-CoV-2 mono-reactive, and just 1 of 255 was cross-reactive with common cold coronaviruses. Marked clonal contraction was observed in both infection-induced and vaccine-induced clones at late post-vaccination timepoints, consistent with waning T cell responses. Limitations of the study were the small number of convalescent patients and the absence of early post-infection timepoints.

Measured from the cysteine to the phenylalanine, the CDR3 is 13 residues long. Left in the record is the CDR3 DNA by itself, 39 bases read in frame from the first base. V is reduced by 7 bases and J by 4 bases, leaving a spacing of 14 bases between them. The germline V gene supplies CDR1 SGHRS and CDR2 YFSETQ. In the ViraFEST assay, PBMC were stimulated with viral peptide pools, and antigen-specific CD4+ T cell clonotypes were then identified by expansion using TCR sequencing. After 10 to 11 days of culture, CD4+ T cells were isolated with the EasySep CD4+ T cell isolation kit. None of the healthy vaccine recipients had a prior SARS-CoV-2 infection, which was confirmed by nucleocapsid antibody tests that came back negative both before and after vaccination. Each well held two million PBMC cultured in IMDM containing roughly 5.1% human AB serum, 10 IU/ml IL-2 and gentamicin, along with 8 to 10 ug/ml peptides. Half of the culture medium was replaced with fresh IL-2-containing medium on days 3 and 7. Each peptide stimulation condition was cultured in triplicate wells unless otherwise noted. PBMC were separated from whole blood using Ficoll-Paque Plus gradient centrifugation and were then either cryopreserved at -140C or used fresh. The overlapping peptide pools covered the spike proteins of SARS-CoV-2 and of the common cold coronaviruses HCoV-NL63, HCoV-OC43 and HCoV-229E. The QIAamp micro DNA kit was used to extract genomic DNA from the cultured CD4+ T cells.

About this clone: Its antigen specificity is not known. One base away there is no much larger clone; base qualities are not given.

The library was prepared using the immunoSEQ multiplex PCR assay. DNA from the CD4+ T cells that had been cultured and isolated underwent TCR beta CDR3 sequencing. The authors' analysis ran thus. The analysis removed non-productive TCR sequences, trimmed reads to the CDR3 region, and retained only CDR3s that were 7 or more amino acids long. The MANAFEST web app was used to pick out antigen-specific clonotypes by comparing their expansion in peptide wells with that in reference cultures. Positive clones required FDR<0.05 expansion versus reference and all other wells, odds ratio above 5, and frequency above 0.1% in two replicate wells. A clonotype was called cross-reactive if it was significantly expanded both in SARS-CoV-2 spike wells and in at least one common cold coronavirus spike condition. CDR3 similarity was assessed by Levenshtein distance with the stringdist R package, and unrooted trees were built with ape in R 3.6.1. The source is immuneACCESS, and TCRdb retained only in-frame sequences with V and J called. Part of the clones is not carried over; for the studies checked, unresolved V genes explain less than half of this, and the remainder is unexplained. V and J calls and clone size are those listed in that table; D and trimming were worked out from the DNA. The sample data list some 22,000 clones, and around 72% of these were observed just once. The ten largest clones add up to roughly 21% of the sample.

The rearrangement combines TRBV5-1 with TRBJ1-1, and perhaps TRBD1 as D gene, on 6 matching bases. The TCR was taken from a human donor who received a COVID-19 vaccine. The material was CD4+ T cells from PBMCs cultured with HCoV-NL63 spike peptides, obtained before COVID-19 vaccination. This specimen's cell subset or site label, per the study, means: HCoV-NL63 spike overlapping peptide pool stimulation. The sequenced DNA is TGCGCCAGCCAACGACAGGACTCCACTGAAGCTTTCTTT. Its translation reads: CASQRQDSTEAFF.